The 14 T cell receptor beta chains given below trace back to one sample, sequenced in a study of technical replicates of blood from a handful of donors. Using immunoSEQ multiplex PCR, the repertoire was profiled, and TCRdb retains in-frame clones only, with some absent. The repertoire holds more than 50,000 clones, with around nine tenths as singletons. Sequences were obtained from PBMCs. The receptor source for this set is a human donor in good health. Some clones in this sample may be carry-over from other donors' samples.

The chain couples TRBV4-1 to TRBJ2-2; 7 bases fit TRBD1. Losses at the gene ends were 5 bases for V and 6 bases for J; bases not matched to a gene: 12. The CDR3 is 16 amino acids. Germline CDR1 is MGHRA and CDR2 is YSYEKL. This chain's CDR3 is CASSYSGEGAPGELFF. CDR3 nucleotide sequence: TGCGCCAGCAGCTATTCTGGAGAGGGGGCTCCCGGGGAGCTGTTTTTT.

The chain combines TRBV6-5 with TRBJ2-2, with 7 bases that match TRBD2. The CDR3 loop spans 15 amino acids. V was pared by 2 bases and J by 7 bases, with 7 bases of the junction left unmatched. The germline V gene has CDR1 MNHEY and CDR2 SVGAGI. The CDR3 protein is CASSYGTTFGGELFF. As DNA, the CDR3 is TGTGCCAGCAGTTACGGGACTACCTTCGGCGGGGAGCTGTTTTTT.

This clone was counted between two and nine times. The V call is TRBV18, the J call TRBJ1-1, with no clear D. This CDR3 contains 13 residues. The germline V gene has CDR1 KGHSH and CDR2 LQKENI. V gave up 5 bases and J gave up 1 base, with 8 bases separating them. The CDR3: CASSMTKNTEAFF. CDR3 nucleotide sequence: TGTGCCAGCTCAATGACAAAGAACACTGAAGCTTTCTTT.

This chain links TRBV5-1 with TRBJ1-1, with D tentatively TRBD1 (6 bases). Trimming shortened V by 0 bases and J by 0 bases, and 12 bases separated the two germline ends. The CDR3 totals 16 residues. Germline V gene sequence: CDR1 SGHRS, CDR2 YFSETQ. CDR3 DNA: TGCGCCAGCAGCTTGGGCAGGGGACGTTTGAACACTGAAGCTTTCTTT. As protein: CASSLGRGRLNTEAFF.

The CDR3 bases are TGTGCCAGTAGGGGGGGACAGGGGGCGAACTATGGCTACACCTTC. Translating gives CASRGGQGANYGYTF. The chain joins TRBV19 to TRBJ1-2; the match to TRBD1 covers 12 bases. Germline CDR1 LNHDA, CDR2 SQIVND (reference sequence). The trim removed 6 bases at V and 2 bases at J, leaving 4 bases unmatched. The CDR3 has 15 amino acids.

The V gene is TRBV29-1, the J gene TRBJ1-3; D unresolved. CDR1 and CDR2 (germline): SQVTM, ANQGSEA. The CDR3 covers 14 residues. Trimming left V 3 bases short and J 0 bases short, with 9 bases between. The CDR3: CSVEGRHSGNTIYF. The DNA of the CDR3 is TGCAGCGTTGAGGGCAGGCACTCTGGAAACACCATATATTTT.

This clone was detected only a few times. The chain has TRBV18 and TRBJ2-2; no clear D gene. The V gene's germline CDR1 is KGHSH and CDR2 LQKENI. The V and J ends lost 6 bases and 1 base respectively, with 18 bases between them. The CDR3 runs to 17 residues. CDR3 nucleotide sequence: TGTGCCAGCTCCCGCAGGTCCCAGGCTGGGAACACCGGGGAGCTGTTTTTT. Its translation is CASSRRSQAGNTGELFF.

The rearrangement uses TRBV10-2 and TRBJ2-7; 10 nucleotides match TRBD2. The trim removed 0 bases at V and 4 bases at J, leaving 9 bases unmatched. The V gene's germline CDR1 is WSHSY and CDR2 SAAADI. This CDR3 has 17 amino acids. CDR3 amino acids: CASSESIRLAGEYEQYF. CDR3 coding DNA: TGCGCCAGCAGTGAGTCGATTCGGCTAGCGGGAGAATACGAGCAGTACTTC.

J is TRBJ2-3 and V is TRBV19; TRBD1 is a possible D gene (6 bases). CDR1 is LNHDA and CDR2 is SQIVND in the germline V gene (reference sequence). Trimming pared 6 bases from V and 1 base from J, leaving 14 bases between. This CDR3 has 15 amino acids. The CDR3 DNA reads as TGTGCCAGTAGCCCCAGGGGTGGTGGCACAGATACGCAGTATTTT. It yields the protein CASSPRGGGTDTQYF.

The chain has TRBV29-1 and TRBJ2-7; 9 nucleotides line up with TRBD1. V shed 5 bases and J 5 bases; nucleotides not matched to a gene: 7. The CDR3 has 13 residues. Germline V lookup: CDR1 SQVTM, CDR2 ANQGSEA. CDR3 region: CSVRGQGINEQYF. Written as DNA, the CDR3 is TGCAGCGTTCGGGGACAGGGCATCAACGAGCAGTACTTC.

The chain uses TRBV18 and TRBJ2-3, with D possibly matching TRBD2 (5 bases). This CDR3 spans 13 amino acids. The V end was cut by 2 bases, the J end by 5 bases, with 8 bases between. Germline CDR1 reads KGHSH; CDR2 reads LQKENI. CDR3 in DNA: TGTGCCAGCTCACCAACCGGGGTAGATACGCAGTATTTT. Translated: CASSPTGVDTQYF.

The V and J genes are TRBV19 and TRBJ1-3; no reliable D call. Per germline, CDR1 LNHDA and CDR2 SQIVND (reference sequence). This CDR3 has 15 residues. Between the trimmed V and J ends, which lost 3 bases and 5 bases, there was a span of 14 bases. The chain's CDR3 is CASSISRTLRNTIYF. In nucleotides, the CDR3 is TGTGCCAGTAGTATTTCCAGGACTCTGAGAAACACCATATATTTT.

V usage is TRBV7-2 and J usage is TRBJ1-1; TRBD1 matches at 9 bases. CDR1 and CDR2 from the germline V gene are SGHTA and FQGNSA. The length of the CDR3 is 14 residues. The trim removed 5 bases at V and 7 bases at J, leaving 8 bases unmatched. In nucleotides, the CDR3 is TGTGCCAGCAGCCTACAGGGGGCGCGAGGTGAAGCTTTCTTT. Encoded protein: CASSLQGARGEAFF.

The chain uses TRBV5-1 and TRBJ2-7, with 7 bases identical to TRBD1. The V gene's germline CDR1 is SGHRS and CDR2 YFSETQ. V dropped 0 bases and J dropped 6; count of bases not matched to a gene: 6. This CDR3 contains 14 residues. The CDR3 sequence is CASSLGQGRSEQYF. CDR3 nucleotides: TGCGCCAGCAGCTTGGGACAGGGAAGGAGCGAGCAGTACTTC.